This TCR beta chain was recorded in a study of PD-1 blockade in mismatch repair-deficient tumors. After removal of 1 base from V and 9 bases from J, the junction contained 12 bases not matched to a gene. This CDR3 contains 18 residues. CDR1 is MGHRA, CDR2 YSYEKL, per germline. The repertoire was sequenced with immunoSEQ multiplex PCR; TCRdb's copy has only in-frame clones and lacks some. The sample includes approximately 100,000 clones, approximately 80% of them seen just once. In this sample, this clone turned up once. The sequence was collected from an adult with mismatch repair-deficient cancer. This sample comprised peripheral blood, obtained roughly 36 weeks after starting pembrolizumab. The chain joins TRBV4-1 to TRBJ2-1, with TRBD2 matching over 13 bases. CDR3 sequence reads: CASSQGGTSGASNGEQFF. The CDR3 nucleotides are TGCGCCAGCAGCCAAGGGGGGACTAGCGGGGCCAGCAATGGTGAGCAGTTCTTC.